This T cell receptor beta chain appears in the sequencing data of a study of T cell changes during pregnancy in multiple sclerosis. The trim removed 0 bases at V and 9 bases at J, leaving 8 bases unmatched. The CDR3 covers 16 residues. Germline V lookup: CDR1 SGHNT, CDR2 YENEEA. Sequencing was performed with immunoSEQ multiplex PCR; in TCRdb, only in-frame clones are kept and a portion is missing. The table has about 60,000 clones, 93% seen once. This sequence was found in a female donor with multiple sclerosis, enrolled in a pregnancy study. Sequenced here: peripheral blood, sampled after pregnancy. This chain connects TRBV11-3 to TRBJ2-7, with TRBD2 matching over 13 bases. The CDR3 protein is CASSLDEGTSGKAQYF. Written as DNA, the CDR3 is TGTGCCAGCAGCTTAGATGAGGGGACTAGCGGGAAGGCGCAGTACTTC.